In this sample, the clone carrying this T cell receptor beta chain turned up a few times. The antigen is unknown. Stem cell-like memory, regulatory, central memory and naive CD4+ cells were sorted via CD45RO/CCR7/CD25/CD127/CD95/CD27. This CDR3 region has 15 residues. Unmatched junction bases numbered 9, after V lost 4 bases and J lost 1 base. CDR1 and CDR2 (germline): SQVTM, ANQGSEA. This specimen belongs to a study of beta chain features in type 1 diabetes. Study results and limitations: Naive, central memory and Treg TCRB repertoires seemed to resemble each other more closely in patients than they did in healthy donors. High-TCR-expressing cells could be over-represented by cDNA sequencing. A potential PCR bias toward shorter templates would be equal in patient and control samples.

Sequencing targeted expressed TCRB transcripts, as all isolated RNA had been reverse transcribed. Generated by immunoSEQ multiplex PCR, the TCRdb table keeps only in-frame clones and is missing some. The sample includes around 500,000 clones, roughly 30% of them seen just once. The clonotype comes from a man between 18 and 35 years old in good health. The V and J genes are TRBV29-1 and TRBJ2-7, with 8 nucleotides matching TRBD2. Sample: naive CD4+ T cells from blood. CDR3 sequence (DNA): TGCAGCGTTGCGATTGGAACTAGCGGTTCCTACGAGCAGTACTTC. Translation: CSVAIGTSGSYEQYF.